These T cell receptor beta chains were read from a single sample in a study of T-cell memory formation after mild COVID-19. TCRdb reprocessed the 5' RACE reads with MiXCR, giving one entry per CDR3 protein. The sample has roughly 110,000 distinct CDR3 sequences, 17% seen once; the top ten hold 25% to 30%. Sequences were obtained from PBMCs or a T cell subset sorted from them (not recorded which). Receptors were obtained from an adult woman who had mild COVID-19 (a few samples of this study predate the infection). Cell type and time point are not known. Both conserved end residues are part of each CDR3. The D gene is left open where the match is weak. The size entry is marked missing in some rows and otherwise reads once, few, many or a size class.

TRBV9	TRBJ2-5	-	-	TGTGCCAGCACCCCGGCGGGCGGAGAGACCCAGTACTTC	CASTPAGGETQYF
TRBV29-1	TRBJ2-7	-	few	TGCAGCGTTAGAACCTCTCGGGACTACGAGCAGTACTTC	CSVRTSRDYEQYF
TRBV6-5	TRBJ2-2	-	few	TGTGCCAGCAGTTACTCCGGGCCCACGGACACCGGGGAGCTGTTTTTT	CASSYSGPTDTGELFF
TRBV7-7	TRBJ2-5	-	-	TGTGCCAGCAGCCCCGGCCATCCGCCAGAGACCCAGTACTTC	CASSPGHPPETQYF
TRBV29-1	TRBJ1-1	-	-	TGCAGCGTTGAAGCCGGAGGGGTGACTGAAGCTTTCTTT	CSVEAGGVTEAFF
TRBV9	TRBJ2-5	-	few	TGTGCCAGCAGCCAATACTGGGGGACCCAAGAGACCCAGTACTTC	CASSQYWGTQETQYF
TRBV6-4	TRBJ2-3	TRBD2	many	TGTGCCAGCAGTGAAGCGGGGGCCACAGATACGCAGTATTTT	CASSEAGATDTQYF
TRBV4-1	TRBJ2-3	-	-	TGCGCCAGCAGCTTCGTCCGGGACAGCACAGATACGCAGTATTTT	CASSFVRDSTDTQYF
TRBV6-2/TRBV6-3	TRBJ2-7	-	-	TGTGCCAGCAGTACGTACGGGGGAGTCTACGAGCAGTACTTC	CASSTYGGVYEQYF
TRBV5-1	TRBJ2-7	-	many	TGCGCCAGCACGGATGGACAGCTCACCTACGAGCAGTACTTC	CASTDGQLTYEQYF
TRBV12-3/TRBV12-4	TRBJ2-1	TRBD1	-	TGTGCCAGCAGTTTAACAGGGGGCAGGCTTTCGGACTACAATGAGCAGTTCTTC	CASSLTGGRLSDYNEQFF
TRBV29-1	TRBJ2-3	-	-	TGCAGCGTTGAAGAGGAATACACAGATACGCAGTATTTT	CSVEEEYTDTQYF
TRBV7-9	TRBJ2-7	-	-	TGTGCCAGCAGAATAGGAGGGGGGTCGACCTACGAGCAGTACTTC	CASRIGGGSTYEQYF
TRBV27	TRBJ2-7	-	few	TGTGCCAGCAGTTCCTCCTTCACAGTTCCCTACGAGCAGTACTTC	CASSSSFTVPYEQYF
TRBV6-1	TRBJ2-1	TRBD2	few	TGTGCCAGCAGTACCGGGACTAGCGAAAGCAATGAGCAGTTCTTC	CASSTGTSESNEQFF
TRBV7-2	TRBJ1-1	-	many	TGTGCCAGCAGCTTAGTTCTGGTGAACACTGAAGCTTTCTTT	CASSLVLVNTEAFF
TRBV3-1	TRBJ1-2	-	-	TGTGCCAGCAGCCAAGATATCAGGGCTGACTATGGCTACACCTTC	CASSQDIRADYGYTF
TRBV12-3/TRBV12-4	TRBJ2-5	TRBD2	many	TGTGCCAGCAGTAACGGCCTCGAAGTAGCGGGCATTCAAGAGACCCAGTACTTC	CASSNGLEVAGIQETQYF
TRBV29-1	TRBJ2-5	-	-	TGCAGCGTTGAAGATATAGTAGGGGGGCCGAAAGAGACCCAGTACTTC	CSVEDIVGGPKETQYF
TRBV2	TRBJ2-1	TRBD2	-	TGTGCCAGCAGTCGACTAGCGGGGGGCAAAACCAATGAGCAGTTCTTC	CASSRLAGGKTNEQFF
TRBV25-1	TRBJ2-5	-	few	TGTGCCAGCACGGTTGAAATCCAAGAGACCCAGTACTTC	CASTVEIQETQYF
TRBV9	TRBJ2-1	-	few	TGTGCCAGCAGCCACAGAAACGGACAGCCCCATGAGCAGTTCTTC	CASSHRNGQPHEQFF
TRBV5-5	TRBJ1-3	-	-	TGTGCCAGCAGCTTCAGAATGGGAGGTGGAAACACCATATATTTT	CASSFRMGGGNTIYF
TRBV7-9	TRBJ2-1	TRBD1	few	TGTGCCAGCAGTCTGACGACAGGGGTAAAAGGCAATGAGCAGTTCTTC	CASSLTTGVKGNEQFF
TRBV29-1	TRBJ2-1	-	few	TGCAGCGTTGTCTATCGGGAGCAGTTCTTC	CSVVYREQFF
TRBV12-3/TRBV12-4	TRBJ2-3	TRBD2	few	TGTGCCAGCAGTGGAGGGACTAGCGGGGGGGCTCGGGATACGCAGTATTTT	CASSGGTSGGARDTQYF
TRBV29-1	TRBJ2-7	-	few	TGCAGCGTTAGGACAAACTACGAGCAGTACTTC	CSVRTNYEQYF
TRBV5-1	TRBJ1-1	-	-	TGCGCCAGCAGCTTACCCATGGAGGGCACTGAAGCTTTCTTT	CASSLPMEGTEAFF
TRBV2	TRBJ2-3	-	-	TGTGCCAGCATTGCAGGACGTTTT	CASIAGRF
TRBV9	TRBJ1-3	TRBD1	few	TGTGCCAGCAGCGCTTGGACAGGGACGAGCTCTGGAAACACCATATATTTT	CASSAWTGTSSGNTIYF
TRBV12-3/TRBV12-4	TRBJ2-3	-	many	TGTGCCAGCAGTTTAACCGGGGGTCGGACAGATACGCAGTATTTT	CASSLTGGRTDTQYF
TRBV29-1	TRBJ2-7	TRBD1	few	TGCAGCGTTGACCATGGGACAGGGCTCTACGAGCAGTACTTC	CSVDHGTGLYEQYF
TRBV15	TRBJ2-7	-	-	TGTGCCACCAGCAGAGATACGGGGCCAACCTACGAGCAGTACTTC	CATSRDTGPTYEQYF
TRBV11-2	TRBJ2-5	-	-	TGTGCCAGCAGCCCCCCAGGGACGCAAGAGACCCAGTACTTC	CASSPPGTQETQYF
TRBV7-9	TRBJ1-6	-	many	TGTGCCAGCAGCTTGTCGGACAGTTATTCACCCCTCCACTTT	CASSLSDSYSPLHF
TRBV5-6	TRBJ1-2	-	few	TGTGCCAGCAGCCCGGACGGGGCCCCGGGAGGCTACACCTTC	CASSPDGAPGGYTF
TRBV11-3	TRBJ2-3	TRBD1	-	TGTGCCAGCAAAAACAGGGGTCGGGGTACGCAGTATTTT	CASKNRGRGTQYF
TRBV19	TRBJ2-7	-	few	TGTGCCAGCGGGGACTTGGGGGACTCCTACGAGCAGTACTTC	CASGDLGDSYEQYF
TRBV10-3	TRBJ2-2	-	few	TGTGCCACCATGAGGACGGAGACCGGGGAGCTGTTTTTT	CATMRTETGELFF
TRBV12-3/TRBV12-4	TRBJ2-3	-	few	TGTGCCAGCACCCTACAGGGAATCTCAACTAGCACAGATACGCAGTATTTT	CASTLQGISTSTDTQYF
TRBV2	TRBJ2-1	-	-	TGTGCCACCCCGTTACCCAAGGGGCAGGGGCAACAGTTCTTC	CATPLPKGQGQQFF
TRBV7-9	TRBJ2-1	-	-	TGTGCCAGCAGCGCGGCACCCCGAGACTCCTACAATGAGCAGTTCTTC	CASSAAPRDSYNEQFF
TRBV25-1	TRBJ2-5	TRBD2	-	TGTGCCAGCAGTGATTCGGGACTAGCGGGAGGAGAGACCCAGTACTTC	CASSDSGLAGGETQYF
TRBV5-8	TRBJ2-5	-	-	TGTGCCAGCAGCTTCCAGGCTCAAGAGACCCAGTACTTC	CASSFQAQETQYF
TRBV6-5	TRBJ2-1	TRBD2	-	TGTGCCAGCAGTTGGGACTATTCCTACAATGAGCAGTTCTTC	CASSWDYSYNEQFF
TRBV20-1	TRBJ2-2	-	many	TGCAGTGCTAGAGATCCCGGGACATCCGCGAACACCGGGGAGCTGTTTTTT	CSARDPGTSANTGELFF
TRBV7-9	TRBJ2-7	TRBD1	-	TGTGCCAGCAGCTCCGGGACAGGTGACGAGCAGTACTTC	CASSSGTGDEQYF
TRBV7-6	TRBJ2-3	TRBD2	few	TGTGCCAGCAGCCTATCCCTAGCGGGAGGCCCCCCAGATACGCAGTATTTT	CASSLSLAGGPPDTQYF
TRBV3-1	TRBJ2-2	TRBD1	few	TGTGCCAGCAGCCCCTCGGTGGCAGGGGGCGAAAGGAAGTTAGCGAACACCGGGGAGCTGTTTTTT	CASSPSVAGGERKLANTGELFF
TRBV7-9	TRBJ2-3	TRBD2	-	TGTGCCACCGACGGGGGGGCCTCCGATACGCAGTATTTT	CATDGGASDTQYF
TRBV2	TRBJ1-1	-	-	TGTGCCAGCAGTGAAAACGGAGAAGCTTTCTTT	CASSENGEAFF
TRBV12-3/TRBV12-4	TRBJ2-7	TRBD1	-	TGTGCCAGCAGACATCCTGGGACAGGGTTTCACGAGCAGTACTTC	CASRHPGTGFHEQYF
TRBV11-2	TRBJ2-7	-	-	TGTGCCAGCAGCACCCCCCGGGACTTTGGTGACGAGCAGTACTTC	CASSTPRDFGDEQYF
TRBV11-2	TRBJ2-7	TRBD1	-	TGTGCCAGCAGTCTAACCGGGACAGGAACCTACGAGCAGTACTTC	CASSLTGTGTYEQYF
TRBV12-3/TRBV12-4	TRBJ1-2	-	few	TGTGCCAGCAGTTTAGCACCCACAGCTTACTATGGCTACACCTTC	CASSLAPTAYYGYTF
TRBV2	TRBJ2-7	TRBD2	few	TGTGCCAGCAGTGTAGCAGCGGGGGGCGTCTACGAGCAGTACTTC	CASSVAAGGVYEQYF
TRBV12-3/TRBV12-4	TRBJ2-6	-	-	TGTGCCAGCAGTTTGAGTGATCGGGGGCCGGCCAACGTCCTGACTTTC	CASSLSDRGPANVLTF